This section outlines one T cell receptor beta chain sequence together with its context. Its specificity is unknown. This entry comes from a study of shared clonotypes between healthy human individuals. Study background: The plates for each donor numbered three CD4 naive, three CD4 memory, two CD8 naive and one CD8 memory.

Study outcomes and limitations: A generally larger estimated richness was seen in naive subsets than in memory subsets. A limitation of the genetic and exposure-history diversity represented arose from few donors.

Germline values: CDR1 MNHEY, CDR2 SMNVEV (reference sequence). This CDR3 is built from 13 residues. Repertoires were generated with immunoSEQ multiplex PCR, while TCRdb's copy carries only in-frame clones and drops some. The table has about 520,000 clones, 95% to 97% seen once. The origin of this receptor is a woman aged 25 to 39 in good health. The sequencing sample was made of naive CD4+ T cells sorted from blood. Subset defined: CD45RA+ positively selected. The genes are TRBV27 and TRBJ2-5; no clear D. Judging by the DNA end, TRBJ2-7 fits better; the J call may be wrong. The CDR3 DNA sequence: TGTGCCAGCTACGGTGGTAGGGCATACGAGCAGTACTTC. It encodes CASYGGRAYEQYF.